Below, one TCR beta chain is given with its context. As yet, its antigen is unknown. The data derive from a study of lymphopenia after photon versus proton radiotherapy. Findings and limits, study-wide: Better survival with proton therapy was suggested as possible, not demonstrated. Post-nadir diversity loss with photons came from oligoclonal expansion, particularly CD8+ Temra cells.

Method: immunoSEQ multiplex PCR; TCRdb's copy keeps in-frame clones and lacks some. In the table there are 150,000 to 200,000 clones, about 88% of which are singletons. The germline V gene encodes CDR1 SGHNT and CDR2 YYREEE (reference sequence). This CDR3 region has 17 residues. Trimming cost V 0 bases and J 0 bases, with 13 bases left between them. The TCR comes from a man over 45 with gastric cancer. This sequence joins TRBV5-4 and TRBJ1-3; a weak D match, TRBD1 (6 bases). Material: peripheral blood, obtained from a patient treated with photon-based radiotherapy. Here the CDR3 DNA reads TGTGCCAGCAGCTTGGGGTCCGGACAGAGCTCTGGAAACACCATATATTTT. Translated: CASSLGSGQSSGNTIYF.